The 31 T cell receptor beta chains given below trace back to one sample, sequenced in a study of control samples from healthy donors and cancer patients. Profiled with immunoSEQ multiplex PCR; TCRdb holds only in-frame clones, not every one. The table shows 95,000 to 110,000 clones, with about 89% occurring only once. The material sequenced was PBMCs. The source is a man aged 55 to 70 with lung cancer.

The chain has TRBV6-5 and TRBJ2-4; tentatively, D is TRBD1 or TRBD2 (7 bases each). This CDR3 has 14 amino acids. The germline V and J ends were trimmed by 6 bases and 7 bases, with 16 bases remaining between them. Germline CDR1 is MNHEY and CDR2 is SVGAGI. CDR3 in DNA: TGTGCCAGCAGCCCCGGGGAGGGGGCGAACATTCAGTACTTC. Amino acids: CASSPGEGANIQYF.

Notes on this clone: One end of the junction varies from germline; a read error may be responsible. This chain connects TRBV7-9 to TRBJ1-2; D might be TRBD1 (6 bases). This CDR3 contains 13 residues. CDR1 and CDR2 from the germline V gene are SEHNR and FQNEAQ (reference sequence). The CDR3 spells CASSLQGNFGYTF. DNA for the CDR3: TGTGCCAGCAGCTTACAGGGGAACTTTGGCTACACCTTC. The variable domain in full, completed from reference TRBV7-9 and TRBJ1-2, reads DTGVSQNPRHKITKRGQNVTFRCDPISEHNRLYWYRQTLGQGPEFLTYFQNEAQLEKSRLLSDRFSAERPKGSFSTLEIQRTEQGDSAMYLCASSLQGNFGYTFGSGTRLTVV.

The rearrangement uses TRBV7-9 and TRBJ2-1, with TRBD1 as a possible D gene (8 bases). CDR3 size: 15 residues. V lost 6 bases, J lost 8 bases, and 20 bases lay in between. The V gene's germline CDR1 is SEHNR and CDR2 FQNEAQ (reference sequence). The DNA of the CDR3 is TGTGCCAGCAGATTCGGACAGGGAGGGTTAGATGAGCAGTTCTTC. Translation: CASRFGQGGLDEQFF.

The rearrangement uses TRBV20-1 and TRBJ1-6; tentative D call: TRBD1 (5 bases). The V end lost 3 bases, the J end lost 2 bases, and 8 bases lay between the germline ends. Germline CDR1 reads DFQATT; CDR2 reads SNEGSKA (reference sequence). This CDR3 is 14 amino acids long. The CDR3 nucleotides read TGCAGTGCTAGTACGGACACCTATAATTCACCCCTCCACTTT. It codes for CSASTDTYNSPLHF.

The CDR3 loop reads CASSSTGNTEAFF. In nucleotides, the CDR3 is TGTGCCAGCAGCTCGACAGGGAACACTGAAGCTTTCTTT. This chain connects TRBV7-9 to TRBJ1-1; possibly TRBD1 for D (6 bases). Per the germline V gene, CDR1 is SEHNR and CDR2 is FQNEAQ (reference sequence). This CDR3 contains 13 residues. V gave up 4 bases and J gave up 1 base, with 7 bases separating them. Using reference TRBV7-9 and TRBJ1-1 for the parts outside the CDR3, the full variable domain is DTGVSQNPRHKITKRGQNVTFRCDPISEHNRLYWYRQTLGQGPEFLTYFQNEAQLEKSRLLSDRFSAERPKGSFSTLEIQRTEQGDSAMYLCASSSTGNTEAFFGQGTRLTVV.

This chain connects TRBV7-9 to TRBJ2-5; 11 nucleotides align to TRBD2. The CDR3 runs to 16 residues. Germline loops: CDR1 SEHNR, CDR2 FQNEAQ (reference sequence). With V trimmed by 5 bases and J by 0 bases, 5 bases remained unmatched. In DNA form, the CDR3 reads TGTGCCAGCAGCCCCCCTAGCGGGGGGTACCAAGAGACCCAGTACTTC. It encodes CASSPPSGGYQETQYF.

The genes are TRBV30 and TRBJ1-4, with D perhaps matching TRBD1 (5 bases). The germline CDR1 and CDR2 sequences are GTSNPN and SVGIG (reference sequence). The CDR3 length is 13 residues. Trimming took 8 bases from V and 8 from J, leaving 18 bases between them. CDR3 protein: CAGRWGKEEKLFF. For the CDR3, the DNA is TGTGCCGGTAGATGGGGGAAAGAGGAAAAACTGTTTTTT.

Only one count was recorded for this clone. The chain carries TRBV29-1 and TRBJ1-2; the D gene is possibly TRBD1 (5 bases). V gave up 4 bases and J gave up 1 base, with 16 bases separating them. The V gene's germline CDR1 is SQVTM and CDR2 ANQGSEA. This CDR3 has 15 amino acids. In nucleotides, the CDR3 is TGCAGCGTTGGGGGGTTGGGACTTTATAACTATGGCTACACCTTC. Encoded protein: CSVGGLGLYNYGYTF.

The chain employs TRBV5-1 and TRBJ2-2; no clear D. The CDR3 is made up of 11 amino acids. Trimming took off 1 base at V and 7 bases at J, with 2 bases between the two ends. CDR1 SGHRS and CDR2 YFSETQ come from the germline V gene. CDR3 DNA: TGCGCCAGCAGCTTGAACGGGGAGCTGTTTTTT. This encodes CASSLNGELFF.

Turning to this clone: Other DNA sequences in the sample encode the same CDR3. V and J are TRBV6-6 and TRBJ1-1, with unresolved D. Germline CDR1 reads MNHNY; CDR2 reads SVGAGI (reference sequence). The CDR3 has 12 amino acids. Trimming took 5 bases from V and 5 from J, leaving 9 bases between them. The CDR3 loop reads CASSGGGTEAFF. In DNA, the CDR3 is TGTGCCAGCAGTGGAGGAGGGACTGAAGCTTTCTTT.

The V call is TRBV11-3, the J call TRBJ1-3; possibly TRBD1 for D (5 bases). Per the germline V gene, CDR1 is SGHNT and CDR2 is YENEEA. Deletions cut 1 base from V and 2 bases from J, with 9 bases between. This CDR3 comprises 15 residues. In DNA, the CDR3 is TGTGCCAGCAGCTTAGGGGGCTCGACTGGAAACACCATATATTTT. It encodes CASSLGGSTGNTIYF.

DNA of the CDR3: TGTGCCTGGCGGTCGGGACACCGGAATTCACCCCTCCACTTT. This encodes CAWRSGHRNSPLHF. This sequence joins TRBV30 and TRBJ1-6; TRBD1 might be the D (6 bases). From germline, CDR1 is GTSNPN and CDR2 SVGIG (reference sequence). The CDR3 length is 14 residues. Trimming removed 5 bases from V and 7 bases from J, with 15 bases in between.

This rearrangement joins TRBV7-2 to TRBJ2-2; D perhaps matches TRBD1 (6 bases). The length of the CDR3 is 15 residues. Germline-derived CDR1 and CDR2 are SGHTA and FQGNSA. Deletions cut 6 bases from V and 2 bases from J, with 13 bases between. The CDR3 reads CASRKGESNTGELFF. Here the CDR3 DNA reads TGTGCCAGCAGAAAGGGGGAGTCTAACACCGGGGAGCTGTTTTTT. Supplemented by reference TRBV7-2 and TRBJ2-2, the full variable domain reads GAGVSQSPSNKVTEKGKDVELRCDPISGHTALYWYRQSLGQGLEFLIYFQGNSAPDKSGLPSDRFSAERTGGSVSTLTIQRTQQEDSAVYLCASRKGESNTGELFFGEGSRLTVL.

The chain has TRBV6-5 and TRBJ2-2; the match to TRBD1 covers 7 bases. The CDR3 extends over 15 amino acids. From germline, CDR1 is MNHEY and CDR2 SVGAGI. V was pared by 5 bases and J by 0 bases, with 3 bases of the junction left unmatched. CDR3 sequence (DNA): TGTGCCAGCAGTCTGACAGGGTCGAACACCGGGGAGCTGTTTTTT. Amino acid sequence: CASSLTGSNTGELFF.

This sequence joins TRBV27 and TRBJ2-6; D uncertain. V lost 2 bases to trimming and J lost 0 bases, with 8 bases between them. CDR1 MNHEY and CDR2 SMNVEV come from the germline V gene (reference sequence). This CDR3 is 16 amino acids long. CDR3 amino acids: CASSLRLGSGANVLTF. In nucleotides, the CDR3 is TGTGCCAGCAGTTTACGCCTCGGCTCTGGGGCCAACGTCCTGACTTTC.

This sequence joins TRBV29-1 and TRBJ2-1; 11 nucleotides match TRBD2. CDR3 size: 14 residues. V lost 7 bases, J lost 4 bases, and 6 bases stayed unmatched. CDR1 and CDR2 from the germline V gene are SQVTM and ANQGSEA. As DNA, the CDR3 is TGCAGCGATTCGGGACTAGCGGCTTACAATGAGCAGTTCTTC. This gives the protein CSDSGLAAYNEQFF.

The chain carries TRBV30 and TRBJ1-6; the D is unclear. Trimming shortened V by 0 bases and J by 4 bases, and 7 bases separated the two germline ends. CDR3 length: 14 residues. CDR1 is GTSNPN, CDR2 SVGIG, per germline (reference sequence). For the CDR3, the DNA is TGTGCCTGGAGTGTACGCGGTTATAATTCACCCCTCCACTTT. Translating it yields CAWSVRGYNSPLHF.

V gene TRBV12-3 or TRBV12-4 combines with J gene TRBJ2-3; weak D call: TRBD1 (6 bases). The CDR3 totals 13 residues. V was clipped by 5 bases and J by 4 bases, with 10 bases between them. The CDR3 DNA is TGTGCCAGCAGTACACAGGGATCAGATACGCAGTATTTT. Amino acids: CASSTQGSDTQYF.

V gene TRBV15 combines with J gene TRBJ2-7; D remains ambiguous. This CDR3 region has 14 residues. Trimming removed 0 bases from V and 2 bases from J, with 8 bases in between. Per germline, CDR1 LNHNV and CDR2 YYDKDF (reference sequence). The CDR3 DNA reads as TGTGCCACCAGCAGAGATTATGGGACCTACGAGCAGTACTTC. It codes for CATSRDYGTYEQYF.

The CDR3 protein is CAISGLQTNSYGYTF. As DNA, the CDR3 is TGTGCCATCAGTGGCTTACAGACAAATTCCTATGGCTACACCTTC. The chain combines TRBV10-3 with TRBJ1-2; no definite D call. The CDR3 contains 15 residues. Deletions cut 4 bases from V and 4 bases from J, with 16 bases between. CDR1 and CDR2 from the germline V gene are ENHRY and SYGVKD.

The V gene is TRBV6-5, the J gene TRBJ2-3; D unresolved. The CDR3 covers 12 residues. The germline V gene encodes CDR1 MNHEY and CDR2 SVGAGI. V was pared by 8 bases and J by 5 bases, with 11 bases between. In nucleotides, the CDR3 is TGTGCCAGCCAAAACCCTGAAGATACGCAGTATTTT. Protein product: CASQNPEDTQYF.

This clone was detected many times. The chain combines TRBV27 with TRBJ1-2; TRBD1 matches 9 bases. CDR3 length equals 13 residues. CDR1 is MNHEY, CDR2 SMNVEV, per germline (reference sequence). Trimming cost V 5 bases and J 8 bases; bases outside gene matches: 6. The DNA for the CDR3 is TGTGCCAGCAGTCCGGGACAGGGCTGGGGCTACACCTTC. Its protein is CASSPGQGWGYTF.

The genes are TRBV4-1 and TRBJ2-1, with D possibly being TRBD2 (6 bases). Germline V gene sequence: CDR1 MGHRA, CDR2 YSYEKL. With 0 bases removed from V and 9 bases from J, the gap between germline ends came to 9 bases. The CDR3 totals 13 residues. CDR3 amino acids: CASSQDGGTEQFF. The CDR3 bases are TGCGCCAGCAGCCAAGATGGAGGGACTGAGCAGTTCTTC.

The V gene is TRBV24-1, the J gene TRBJ2-3; 9 nucleotides agree with TRBD2. The junction had 8 bases not matched to a gene; V was cut back by 6 bases and J by 2 bases. The germline V gene has CDR1 KGHDR and CDR2 SFDVKD. CDR3 size: 16 residues. This CDR3 is CATSQGRGGFTDTQYF. CDR3 nucleotide sequence: TGTGCCACCAGTCAAGGGCGGGGGGGTTTCACAGATACGCAGTATTTT.

V gene TRBV20-1 combines with J gene TRBJ2-3, with D possibly matching TRBD1 (5 bases). V dropped 6 bases and J dropped 4 bases, with 8 bases sitting between them. The CDR3 consists of 11 residues. CDR1 DFQATT and CDR2 SNEGSKA come from the germline V gene (reference sequence). DNA of the CDR3: TGCAGTGCCTTGGGGCCAGATACGCAGTATTTT. Translating it yields CSALGPDTQYF.

The rearrangement joins TRBV6-1 to TRBJ1-2; 9 bases are a match to TRBD1. V shed 4 bases, J shed 1 base, and the junction held 7 bases outside the gene matches. This CDR3 contains 16 residues. Per germline, CDR1 MNHNS and CDR2 SASEGT. DNA of the CDR3: TGTGCCAGCAGTGGGGGACAGGGACCTCTTAACTATGGCTACACCTTC. It encodes CASSGGQGPLNYGYTF.

The J gene is TRBJ2-1, the V gene TRBV27, with TRBD1 matching over 7 bases. CDR1 and CDR2 from the germline V gene are MNHEY and SMNVEV (reference sequence). The J segment lost 7 bases and the V segment lost 7 bases, leaving 7 bases of the junction unmatched. This CDR3 comprises 13 residues. This CDR3 reads CASNDRARNEQFF. As DNA, the CDR3 is TGTGCCAGCAACGACAGGGCCCGGAATGAGCAGTTCTTC.

The chain employs TRBV7-3 and TRBJ2-1; D might be TRBD1 (5 bases). CDR3 length: 16 amino acids. Looked up from germline, CDR1 is SGHTA and CDR2 is FQGTGA. V shed 1 base and J shed 6 bases, with 16 bases lying between them. The DNA of the CDR3 is TGTGCCAGCAGCTTAATGGGTCTAGAAGGGGTCAATGAGCAGTTCTTC. Its translation: CASSLMGLEGVNEQFF.

The chain uses TRBV6-5 and TRBJ2-5; a possible D gene is TRBD2 (7 bases). V was shortened by 0 bases and J by 4 bases, with 9 bases between the two germline ends. Germline-derived CDR1 and CDR2 are MNHEY and SVGAGI. The CDR3 spans 14 residues. The CDR3 here is CASSYSGGGETQYF. DNA for the CDR3: TGTGCCAGCAGTTACTCAGGGGGGGGAGAGACCCAGTACTTC.

This chain uses TRBV18 with TRBJ1-1, with a tentative D call TRBD1 (6 bases). The CDR3 length is 13 residues. V lost 6 bases and J lost 7, with 15 bases in between. From germline, CDR1 is KGHSH and CDR2 LQKENI. The CDR3 sequence is CASSPGKGGEAFF. CDR3 nucleotide sequence: TGTGCCAGCTCCCCCGGAAAGGGGGGTGAAGCTTTCTTT.

V gene TRBV21-1 combines with J gene TRBJ2-2; no check of the table's D call, TRBD2, against the DNA was made. TRBV21-1 is a pseudogene. This CDR3 is 19 amino acids long. CDR3 in DNA: TGTGCCAGCAGCAAAGCGTTTGGGAGACCCCTAGCGAACACCGGGGAGCTGTTTTTT. It is translated as CASSKAFGRPLANTGELFF.